Shown below are 14 T cell receptor beta chains from a single sample sequenced in a study of T cell repertoires in aging, cancer and after chemotherapy. Amplification of TCR beta used genomic DNA extracted from peripheral blood. Rearranged V-D-J TRB sequences were amplified with a mixed TRB-A/B primer pool. Via MiXCR, TCRdb re-called the multiplex PCR reads, giving one row per CDR3 protein. The data show about 6,200 distinct CDR3 sequences, 25% to 30% seen once. The specimen sequenced was blood. These TCRs come from a human donor in good health.

This clonotype was seen a few times. The genes are TRBV24-1 and TRBJ2-1; the D gene is possibly TRBD1 (5 bases). Per germline, CDR1 KGHDR and CDR2 SFDVKD. Trimming shortened V by 4 bases and J by 4 bases, and 7 bases separated the two germline ends. The CDR3 extends over 13 amino acids. CDR3 sequence reads: CATSEPGYNEQFF. For the CDR3, the DNA is TGTGCCACCAGTGAGCCAGGGTACAATGAGCAGTTCTTC.

The chain recombines TRBV4-3 with TRBJ2-3; TRBD2 agrees at 8 bases. Trimming took 4 bases from V and 1 from J; bases not matched to a gene: 4. This CDR3 has 15 residues. Germline assignment: CDR1 LGHNA and CDR2 YSLEER. The CDR3 sequence is CASSRQTSGTDTQYF. CDR3 nucleotide sequence: TGCGCCAGCAGCCGACAGACTAGCGGCACAGATACGCAGTATTTT.

The table lists this clonotype with a count of one. The genes are TRBV6-5 and TRBJ2-3; D gene ambiguous. V was trimmed by 1 base and J by 0 bases, leaving 11 bases between them. The germline CDR1 and CDR2 sequences are MNHEY and SVGAGI. There are 16 residues in the CDR3. CDR3 loop: CASSYFLGTSTDTQYF. As DNA, the CDR3 is TGTGCCAGCAGTTACTTCCTGGGAACTAGCACAGATACGCAGTATTTT.

Concerning this clonotype: A much larger clone sits a single nucleotide away, making a read error possible. The chain joins TRBV29-1 to TRBJ2-5; D remains ambiguous. Trimming left V 1 base short and J 5 bases short, with 8 bases between. The length of the CDR3 is 12 residues. CDR1 is SQVTM and CDR2 is ANQGSEA in the germline V gene. The CDR3 loop is CSVEAPGETQYF. For the CDR3, the DNA is TGCAGCGTTGAAGCACCTGGGGAGACCCAGTACTTC.

This chain connects TRBV5-6 to TRBJ2-4; 10 bases map to TRBD1. CDR1 is SGHDT and CDR2 is YYEEEE in the germline V gene. The V and J ends lost 2 bases and 0 bases, in that order; junction bases with no gene match: 8. The CDR3 has 18 amino acids. CDR3 sequence reads: CASSFGGQGVRAKNIQYF. The CDR3 DNA reads TGTGCCAGCAGCTTTGGCGGACAGGGGGTGAGAGCCAAAAACATTCAGTACTTC.

The chain employs TRBV9 and TRBJ2-1; the D gene is possibly TRBD1 (5 bases). CDR3 length equals 13 residues. Trimming removed 8 bases from V and 10 bases from J, with 19 bases in between. Germline V gene data show CDR1 as SGDLS and CDR2 as YYNGEE. CDR3 in amino acids: CASTKPGIREQFF. CDR3 in DNA: TGTGCCAGTACAAAACCAGGGATACGAGAGCAGTTCTTC. The full variable domain, with the rest looked up from reference TRBV9 and TRBJ2-1, is DSGVTQTPKHLITATGQRVTLRCSPRSGDLSVYWYQQSLDQGLQFLIQYYNGEERAKGNILERFSAQQFPDLHSELNLSSLELGDSALYFCASTKPGIREQFFGPGTRLTVL.

As concerns this clonotype: A much larger clone differs by one base, so this may be a read error. This rearrangement joins TRBV5-6 to TRBJ2-1, with TRBD1 matching over 11 bases. There are 15 residues in the CDR3. Germline CDR1 reads SGHDT; CDR2 reads YYEEEE. The V gene end was trimmed by 6 bases and the J gene end by 4 bases; junction bases not matched to a gene: 6. CDR3 DNA: TGTGCCAGCAACGCGGACAGGGGGCGATACAATGAGCAGTTCTTC. It specifies CASNADRGRYNEQFF.

For this clonotype: A much larger clone lies a single base off, so this may be a read error. The genes are TRBV20-1 and TRBJ2-7, with D unclear. Germline CDR1 and CDR2: DFQATT and SNEGSKA (reference sequence). CDR3 length equals 15 residues. The V end was cut by 6 bases, the J end by 3 bases, with 21 bases between. As DNA, the CDR3 is TGCAGTGCCATACCCTCGACGGCGGCTATCTACGAGCAGTACGTC. Translation gives CSAIPSTAAIYEQYV.

V usage is TRBV6-4 and J usage is TRBJ1-2; 7 bases are shared with TRBD1. V was pared by 6 bases and J by 2 bases, with 3 bases of the junction left unmatched. The CDR3 loop spans 13 amino acids. Germline CDR1 and CDR2: MRHNA and SNTAGT. The CDR3 DNA is TGTGCCAGCAGCCCGGGACAGAACTATGGCTACACCTTC. Translation gives CASSPGQNYGYTF.

This clonotype is categorized as medium-sized. CDR3 sequence: CASSIEMTGGTPTQYF. Written as DNA, the CDR3 is TGTGCCAGTAGTATAGAGATGACAGGGGGCACTCCGACGCAGTATTTT. The genes are TRBV19 and TRBJ2-3, with 10 bases that match TRBD1. J lost 9 bases, V lost 0 bases, and 9 bases had no gene match. The CDR3 is 16 residues long. Germline V gene lookup returns CDR1 LNHDA and CDR2 SQIVND (reference sequence).

About this clonotype itself: A much larger clone is a single base away; this may be a read error. In nucleotides, the CDR3 is TGTGCCAGTAGCTCGACTAGCGGGAGGGAGGGTGAGCAGTTCTTC. This encodes CASSSTSGREGEQFF. V gene TRBV19 combines with J gene TRBJ2-1, with 14 bases fitting TRBD2. V lost 6 bases and J lost 9; bases outside the gene matches: 7. CDR1 and CDR2 from the germline V gene are LNHDA and SQIVND (reference sequence). The length of the CDR3 is 15 residues.

The rearrangement links TRBV6-2 or TRBV6-3 to TRBJ1-2, with D uncertain. The CDR3 consists of 15 residues. From germline, CDR1 is MNHEY and CDR2 SVGEGT. V was trimmed by 6 bases and J by 3 bases, leaving 17 bases between them. The CDR3 sequence: CASSPGSTGHYGYTF. Here the CDR3 DNA reads TGTGCCAGCAGCCCGGGTTCCACCGGGCACTATGGCTACACCTTC.

This chain uses TRBV20-1 with TRBJ2-3; 14 positions agree with TRBD2. V gave up 0 bases and J gave up 4 bases; unmatched junction bases: 6. The CDR3 is made up of 17 amino acids. Per the germline V gene, CDR1 is DFQATT and CDR2 is SNEGSKA (reference sequence). The CDR3 region is CSARDMGLAGVADTQYF. The CDR3 DNA is TGCAGTGCTAGAGACATGGGACTAGCGGGAGTCGCAGATACGCAGTATTTT.

By its share, this clonotype is medium-sized. The chain links TRBV19 to TRBJ2-3, with D maybe TRBD1 (6 bases). Trimming cost V 6 bases and J 4 bases, with 14 bases left between them. The CDR3 spans 14 residues. Per the germline V gene, CDR1 is LNHDA and CDR2 is SQIVND (reference sequence). The CDR3 is CASRDSTVADTQYF. The CDR3 bases are TGTGCCAGTAGGGACAGTACGGTCGCAGATACGCAGTATTTT.